The text below deals with one T cell receptor beta chain. In the original workflow: Quantification of nucleated cells was approximated via reference gene primer amplification. The method was immunoSEQ multiplex PCR; TCRdb's version includes in-frame clones alone and lacks a portion of them. That table is the source of V, J and clone size, and D and trimming were worked out from the DNA. Seen here are around 260,000 clones, 88% observed once, and the top ten hold roughly 4%. CDR3 size: 16 residues. With 3 bases clipped from V and 0 bases from J, the junction kept 8 bases outside the gene matches. Germline V gives CDR1 SGHRS, CDR2 YFSETQ. This record comes from a study of blood T cell repertoires in COVID-19. The wider study: Both acute and convalescent COVID-19 samples were obtained from the United States, Italy and Spain. PBMCs, B-cell-depleted T cells, or T cells provided the cDNA or gDNA that made up the material.

Sequences were obtained from peripheral blood. This clonotype originated in a man in his sixties who had recovered from COVID-19. The chain combines TRBV5-1 with TRBJ2-7, with 8 bases lining up with TRBD1. The chain's CDR3 is CASSWGQVPSSYEQYF. The CDR3 region has the DNA TGCGCCAGCAGCTGGGGACAGGTCCCCAGCTCCTACGAGCAGTACTTC.